Following are 3 T cell receptor beta chains from one sample sequenced in a study of graft-versus-host responses after intestinal transplantation (dated by TCRdb to about 2021). The time point label corresponds to: cells obtained before transplantation from donor or recipient. Their specific antigens are unknown. Preparation of the library involved the immunoSEQ multiplex PCR assay. The clones in this table, taken by TCRdb from immuneACCESS, are in-frame only. Not every clone is retained; where verified, under half of the shortfall comes from an unresolved V gene, and the cause of the rest is unknown. This sample gives 90,000 or so clones in total; approximately 78% of them show up just once. The top ten clones comprise 0.83% of the sample. The source was unstimulated CD4+ T cells sorted from spleen or lymph node cells, collected before intestinal transplant. Receptor source: a human donor who received an intestinal transplant.

This chain joins TRBV4-1 and TRBJ2-2; TRBD2 aligns across 10 bases. The J segment lost 1 base and the V segment lost 1 base, leaving 6 bases of the junction unmatched. CDR1 is MGHRA, CDR2 YSYEKL, per germline. The CDR3 length is 18 residues. The CDR3 region is CASSQGAGGFLNTGELFF. In DNA form, the CDR3 reads TGCGCCAGCAGCCAAGGAGCGGGGGGGTTCCTGAACACCGGGGAGCTGTTTTTT.

The chain links TRBV18 to TRBJ1-6; TRBD1 matches 7 bases. The ends lost 4 bases at V and 7 bases at J; junction bases unmatched: 7. Germline assignment: CDR1 KGHSH and CDR2 LQKENI. The CDR3 extends over 15 amino acids. As DNA, the CDR3 is TGTGCCAGCTCACAGGAACAGGGGTTGAATTCACCCCTCCACTTT. The encoded protein is CASSQEQGLNSPLHF.

The table lists this clone with a few counts. V is TRBV5-1 and J is TRBJ1-2, with D tentatively TRBD1 (6 bases). The V gene lost 4 bases and the J gene lost 5 bases, with 12 bases spanning the gap. The CDR3 consists of 13 residues. Germline values: CDR1 SGHRS, CDR2 YFSETQ. This CDR3 reads CASSRTAEYGYTF. The CDR3 coding sequence is TGCGCCAGCAGCCGGACAGCCGAATATGGCTACACCTTC.